These 28 T cell receptor beta chains share one sample of origin, sequenced in a study of blood T cell repertoires in COVID-19. Only in-frame clones appear in the TCRdb table, and some are missing; sequencing was by immunoSEQ multiplex PCR. The sample includes approximately 30,000 clones, over 85% of them seen just once. The sequencing input was peripheral blood. These TCRs come from a human donor in a cohort sampled during active COVID-19.

V usage is TRBV5-8 and J usage is TRBJ2-1; no firm D call. The CDR3 spans 16 residues. Trimming left V 0 bases short and J 0 bases short, with 10 bases between. The V gene's germline CDR1 is SGHTS and CDR2 YDEGEE. The DNA of the CDR3 is TGTGCCAGCAGCTTGGTTGGTTGGAGCTCCTACAATGAGCAGTTCTTC. Amino acid sequence: CASSLVGWSSYNEQFF.

This sequence joins TRBV7-3 and TRBJ2-3, with TRBD2 as a possible D gene (6 bases). With 3 bases removed from V and 6 bases from J, the gap between germline ends came to 7 bases. Germline CDR1 is SGHTA and CDR2 is FQGTGA. This CDR3 contains 12 residues. In nucleotides, the CDR3 is TGTGCCAGCAGCTTCACTAGCGATACGCAGTATTTT. It is translated as CASSFTSDTQYF. The full variable domain, its missing parts supplied by reference TRBV7-3 and TRBJ2-3, is GAGVSQTPSNKVTEKGKYVELRCDPISGHTALYWYRQSLGQGPEFLIYFQGTGAADDSGLPNDRFFAVRPEGSVSTLKIQRTERGDSAVYLCASSFTSDTQYFGPGTRLTVL.

The V and J genes are TRBV7-8 and TRBJ2-1; 8 nucleotides match TRBD2. There are 16 residues in the CDR3. The germline CDR1 and CDR2 sequences are SGHVS and FQNEAQ. V lost 5 bases, J lost 8 bases, and 14 bases stayed unmatched. Here the CDR3 DNA reads TGTGCCAGCAGCCCGACCGGGACTAGGGGGACATATGAGCAGTTCTTC. Protein sequence: CASSPTGTRGTYEQFF.

The chain uses TRBV7-9 and TRBJ1-1, with a possible D match to TRBD1 (5 bases). The CDR3 has 12 amino acids. Trimming cost V 4 bases and J 8 bases, with 11 bases left between them. Germline V gives CDR1 SEHNR, CDR2 FQNEAQ (reference sequence). The CDR3 region is CASSSQATEAFF. For the CDR3, the DNA is TGTGCCAGCAGCTCACAGGCGACGGAAGCTTTCTTT.

The V call is TRBV24-1, the J call TRBJ1-5, with D perhaps matching TRBD1 (6 bases). V lost 3 bases, J lost 5 bases, and 10 bases lay in between. This CDR3 has 14 residues. Germline V gives CDR1 KGHDR, CDR2 SFDVKD. The DNA of the CDR3 is TGTGCCACCAGTGATGACAGGATGGATCAGCCCCAGCATTTT. Protein sequence: CATSDDRMDQPQHF.

The chain uses TRBV7-9 and TRBJ1-5; TRBD1 agrees at 7 bases. The CDR3 covers 13 residues. Trimming removed 5 bases from V and 4 bases from J; junction bases left unmatched: 2. Germline loops: CDR1 SEHNR, CDR2 FQNEAQ (reference sequence). CDR3 DNA: TGTGCCAGCAGCCGGACAGGTAATCAGCCCCAGCATTTT. It yields the protein CASSRTGNQPQHF.

The rearrangement links TRBV5-1 to TRBJ1-1, with TRBD1 matching 8 bases. CDR1 and CDR2 from the germline V gene are SGHRS and YFSETQ. Losses at the gene ends were 4 bases for V and 4 bases for J; bases not matched to a gene: 9. CDR3 length equals 15 residues. The CDR3 region is CASSAIQGVSTEAFF. The CDR3 DNA sequence: TGCGCCAGCAGCGCGATACAGGGGGTTAGCACTGAAGCTTTCTTT.

This clone was recorded a few times. The chain uses TRBV14 and TRBJ1-1, with unresolved D. The length of the CDR3 is 13 residues. V lost 2 bases, J lost 10 bases, and 14 bases lay in between. Germline V lookup: CDR1 SGHDN, CDR2 FVKESK. The CDR3 is CASSQSPGGRAFF. The CDR3 DNA reads TGTGCCAGCAGCCAATCTCCAGGAGGGAGAGCTTTCTTT.

The J gene is TRBJ2-5, the V gene TRBV7-9; TRBD2 is a possible D gene (6 bases). This CDR3 has 14 residues. V gave up 5 bases and J gave up 2 bases, with 12 bases separating them. Germline V lookup: CDR1 SEHNR, CDR2 FQNEAQ (reference sequence). The CDR3: CASSNWTMQETQYF. CDR3 DNA sequence: TGTGCCAGCAGCAATTGGACTATGCAAGAGACCCAGTACTTC.

J is TRBJ2-3 and V is TRBV9; the D gene is possibly TRBD1 (6 bases). V lost 4 bases, J lost 2 bases, and 14 bases lay in between. Germline V gene sequence: CDR1 SGDLS, CDR2 YYNGEE. This CDR3 has 15 residues. CDR3 sequence: CASSPRTAVTDTQYF. The CDR3 DNA reads as TGTGCCAGCAGCCCCCGGACAGCTGTCACAGATACGCAGTATTTT.

The chain couples TRBV5-8 to TRBJ2-7, with 8 nucleotides matching TRBD2. CDR1 and CDR2 (germline): SGHTS, YDEGEE. The CDR3 runs to 15 residues. Unmatched junction bases numbered 11, after V lost 5 bases and J lost 4 bases. CDR3 region: CASRPTSGNRYEQYF. The CDR3 nucleotides read TGTGCCAGCAGACCTACTAGCGGTAATAGGTACGAGCAGTACTTC.

This clone showed up just once. As DNA, the CDR3 is TGTGCCAGCAGTTCGACAGCCCGGCCCATGAGGTTGCATGGCTACACCTTC. It is translated as CASSSTARPMRLHGYTF. The chain combines TRBV27 with TRBJ1-2; a weak D match, TRBD1 (5 bases). V lost 4 bases and J lost 6, with 24 bases in between. The CDR3 extends over 17 amino acids. CDR1 and CDR2 (germline): MNHEY, SMNVEV (reference sequence).

This clone was counted between two and nine times. The genes are TRBV6-5 and TRBJ1-3; a possible D gene is TRBD1 (6 bases). CDR1 is MNHEY, CDR2 SVGAGI, per germline. The V end lost 7 bases, the J end lost 0 bases, and 13 bases lay between the germline ends. The CDR3 runs 15 residues. CDR3 sequence (DNA): TGTGCCAGCATTCAACAGGGTAGCTCTGGAAACACCATATATTTT. Protein product: CASIQQGSSGNTIYF.

As DNA, the CDR3 is TGTGCCAGCAGCCAACAGGGGTCCCCCTCTGGAAACACCATATATTTT. It codes for CASSQQGSPSGNTIYF. The chain links TRBV7-8 to TRBJ1-3, with 7 bases lining up with TRBD1. The CDR3 totals 16 residues. CDR1 is SGHVS, CDR2 FQNEAQ, per germline. J gave up 0 bases and V 5 bases, and 7 bases lay outside the gene matches. The variable domain in full, completed from reference TRBV7-8 and TRBJ1-3, reads GAGVSQSPRYKVAKRGQDVALRCDPISGHVSLFWYQQALGQGPEFLTYFQNEAQLDKSGLPSDRFFAERPEGSVSTLKIQRTQQEDSAVYLCASSQQGSPSGNTIYFGEGSWLTVV.

Of note for this clone: Other DNA sequences in this specimen translate into the identical CDR3. The chain joins TRBV30 to TRBJ2-6; 7 bases align to TRBD2. Unmatched junction bases numbered 2, after V lost 0 bases and J lost 3 bases. The germline V gene encodes CDR1 GTSNPN and CDR2 SVGIG (reference sequence). The CDR3 runs to 15 residues. This CDR3 reads CAWSVGGSGANVLTF. The CDR3 DNA sequence: TGTGCCTGGAGTGTTGGCGGGAGTGGGGCCAACGTCCTGACTTTC.

The rearrangement links TRBV6-5 to TRBJ2-2; 9 bases match TRBD2. V was clipped by 3 bases and J by 8 bases; unmatched bases: 1. Germline lookup yields CDR1 MNHEY and CDR2 SVGAGI. The CDR3 sequence is 13 residues long. CDR3 bases: TGTGCCAGCAGTTATAGCGGGAGAGGGGAGCTGTTTTTT. It translates to CASSYSGRGELFF.

This rearrangement joins TRBV5-1 to TRBJ2-7, with D perhaps TRBD1 (6 bases). From germline, CDR1 is SGHRS and CDR2 YFSETQ. Trimming took off 0 bases at V and 3 bases at J, with 16 bases between the two ends. The CDR3 loop spans 16 amino acids. CDR3 sequence reads: CASSLESGARRYEQYF. The CDR3 DNA reads TGCGCCAGCAGCTTGGAGTCAGGGGCCCGCCGCTACGAGCAGTACTTC.

The chain recombines TRBV19 with TRBJ2-1, with 9 bases identical to TRBD2. Per the germline V gene, CDR1 is LNHDA and CDR2 is SQIVND (reference sequence). This CDR3 has 15 residues. With V trimmed by 3 bases and J by 8 bases, 8 bases remained unmatched. The CDR3 region has the DNA TGTGCCAGTAGTATTAAGGCTAGCGGGGAGGATGAGCAGTTCTTC. Translated: CASSIKASGEDEQFF. Drawing the rest from reference TRBV19 and TRBJ2-1, the complete variable domain is DGGITQSPKYLFRKEGQNVTLSCEQNLNHDAMYWYRQDPGQGLRLIYYSQIVNDFQKGDIAEGYSVSREKKESFPLTVTSAQKNPTAFYLCASSIKASGEDEQFFGPGTRLTVL.

The CDR3 region is CASSEFVGSPLHF. The CDR3 DNA sequence: TGTGCCAGCAGTGAATTCGTGGGCTCACCCCTCCACTTT. This chain connects TRBV25-1 to TRBJ1-6; D is undetermined. The CDR3 consists of 13 residues. The germline V gene encodes CDR1 MGHDK and CDR2 SYGVNS. Trimming shortened V by 1 base and J by 10 bases, and 8 bases separated the two germline ends.

The chain recombines TRBV19 with TRBJ1-2, with 7 positions matching TRBD1. This CDR3 has 12 amino acids. Germline values: CDR1 LNHDA, CDR2 SQIVND (reference sequence). V was clipped by 7 bases and J by 5 bases; unmatched bases: 4. CDR3 sequence: CASTGQSYGYTF. DNA for the CDR3: TGTGCCAGTACGGGACAGTCTTATGGCTACACCTTC.

The rearrangement uses TRBV14 and TRBJ1-3; tentative D call: TRBD1 (5 bases). This CDR3 comprises 16 residues. Germline V lookup: CDR1 SGHDN, CDR2 FVKESK. Trimming took off 7 bases at V and 4 bases at J, with 20 bases between the two ends. CDR3 sequence: CASTTSGGGTGNTIYF. The CDR3 nucleotides read TGTGCCAGCACGACCTCCGGGGGAGGGACCGGAAACACCATATATTTT.

This chain connects TRBV5-1 to TRBJ1-2; 7 bases are shared with TRBD1. The CDR3 totals 15 residues. CDR1 and CDR2 from the germline V gene are SGHRS and YFSETQ. V was clipped by 0 bases and J by 7 bases; unmatched bases: 9. The CDR3 nucleotides are TGCGCCAGCAGCTTGGATACAGGGGATGTTGGTGGCTACACCTTC. This codes for CASSLDTGDVGGYTF.

The V and J genes are TRBV4-2 and TRBJ1-2; 9 positions agree with TRBD1. The CDR3 is 15 amino acids. The germline V gene has CDR1 LGHNA and CDR2 YNFKEQ. V shed 2 bases and J 2 bases; nucleotides not matched to a gene: 3. CDR3: CASSQMDRGNYGYTF. DNA for the CDR3: TGTGCCAGCAGCCAAATGGACAGGGGAAACTATGGCTACACCTTC.

This chain uses TRBV10-2 with TRBJ1-6; TRBD1 matches 8 bases. The V segment lost 2 bases and the J segment 3 bases; nucleotides outside the gene matches: 6. Per germline, CDR1 WSHSY and CDR2 SAAADI. CDR3 length: 17 residues. The CDR3 region has the DNA TGCGCCAGCAGTGAGCAGACAGGGGAATACTATAATTCACCCCTCCACTTT. Translating it yields CASSEQTGEYYNSPLHF.

J is TRBJ2-7 and V is TRBV5-1, with 9 bases that match TRBD1. CDR1 and CDR2 (germline): SGHRS, YFSETQ. The CDR3 covers 14 residues. V dropped 4 bases and J dropped 5; count of bases not matched to a gene: 7. In DNA, the CDR3 is TGCGCCAGCAGCCCGGGACAGGGTCTCGACGAGCAGTACTTC. Translated, it gives CASSPGQGLDEQYF.

The chain employs TRBV6-1 and TRBJ2-7, with 9 positions matching TRBD1. Germline V CDR1 and CDR2: MNHNS, SASEGT. The CDR3 covers 18 residues. V gave up 4 bases and J gave up 3 bases; unmatched junction bases: 16. Here the CDR3 DNA reads TGTGCCAGCAGTGTGCAGGACCTGAGGACAGGGGTTTTCTACGAGCAGTACTTC. This sequence encodes CASSVQDLRTGVFYEQYF.

The chain uses TRBV7-6 and TRBJ1-2; TRBD1 matches 8 bases. V dropped 5 bases and J dropped 5; count of bases not matched to a gene: 7. The germline V gene encodes CDR1 SGHVS and CDR2 FNYEAQ. The CDR3 runs to 14 residues. DNA of the CDR3: TGTGCCAGCAGCAGAGGGACAGGCCTATATGGCTACACCTTC. It is translated as CASSRGTGLYGYTF.

This clone was picked up one time. This chain links TRBV19 with TRBJ1-1; D perhaps matches TRBD1 (5 bases). V lost 8 bases and J 1 base, leaving 14 bases between the germline ends. There are 14 residues in the CDR3. Germline V gives CDR1 LNHDA, CDR2 SQIVND (reference sequence). CDR3 protein: CASAAGRSNTEAFF. The CDR3 DNA sequence: TGTGCCAGTGCCGCGGGGCGTTCGAACACTGAAGCTTTCTTT.